This entry lists 15 T cell receptor beta chains sequenced from one sample in a study of human T cells and chemical hapten exposure. The time point here: pre-sensitization, week 0. The treatment: therapeutic diphenylcyclopropenone sensitization with weekly scalp DPC. One entry per CDR3 protein results from TCRdb running MiXCR on the RACE reads. The sample lists over 35,000 distinct CDR3 sequences; 10% to 13% were seen once. Sample: whole blood, taken in connection with sensitization to the hapten diphenylcyclopropenone (DPC). The receptors shown here come from a man aged 25-45 years with alopecia areata. Some clones in this sample may be carry-over from other donors' samples.

This clonotype appeared many times. This chain connects TRBV2 to TRBJ1-5; 7 bases are a match to TRBD1. V shed 5 bases, J shed 2 bases, and the junction held 3 bases outside the gene matches. The CDR3 sequence is 14 residues long. Germline V gene lookup returns CDR1 SNHLY and CDR2 FYNNEI. The CDR3 DNA sequence: TGTGCCAGCAGTCGACAGGGCGGCAATCAGCCCCAGCATTTT. Its translation: CASSRQGGNQPQHF.

There are many counts of this clonotype. The rearrangement joins TRBV7-3 to TRBJ2-5; 8 nucleotides align to TRBD1. The CDR3 runs to 14 residues. Germline V lookup: CDR1 SGHTA, CDR2 FQGTGA. The junction had 9 bases not matched to a gene; V was cut back by 5 bases and J by 7 bases. DNA for the CDR3: TGTGCCAGCAGCCCCAGACAGGGGATCGGGACCCAGTACTTC. Its translation is CASSPRQGIGTQYF.

This clonotype was counted a few times. The rearrangement joins TRBV29-1 to TRBJ1-2, with D perhaps matching TRBD1 (6 bases). V was shortened by 3 bases and J by 4 bases, with 24 bases between the two germline ends. The germline CDR1 and CDR2 sequences are SQVTM and ANQGSEA. The CDR3 extends over 17 amino acids. CDR3: CSVDPLRTVVGGYGYTF. The CDR3 DNA reads TGCAGCGTTGACCCCCTCCGGACAGTCGTTGGAGGCTATGGCTACACCTTC.

The V gene is TRBV28, the J gene TRBJ1-1; the D is unclear. This CDR3 has 15 residues. Trimming cost V 6 bases and J 1 base, with 15 bases left between them. Germline CDR1 is MDHEN and CDR2 is SYDVKM. The CDR3: CASSRYLGENTEAFF. The DNA for the CDR3 is TGTGCCAGCAGCAGGTACCTTGGTGAGAACACTGAAGCTTTCTTT.

This clonotype was seen at least ten times. The V and J genes are TRBV3-1 and TRBJ1-3; D is ambiguous. The germline V and J ends were trimmed by 3 bases and 0 bases, with 9 bases remaining between them. Looked up from germline, CDR1 is LGHDT and CDR2 is YNNKEL (reference sequence). This CDR3 has 15 amino acids. The CDR3 DNA sequence: TGTGCCAGCAGCCACCCAGGCCTCTCTGGAAACACCATATATTTT. Encoded protein: CASSHPGLSGNTIYF.

With regard to this clonotype: A read error is possible here, since a much larger clone lies one base away. V and J are TRBV6-5 and TRBJ1-5; D is unclear. This CDR3 is 14 amino acids long. V was shortened by 5 bases and J by 3 bases, with 11 bases between the two germline ends. Germline assignment: CDR1 MNHEY and CDR2 SVGAGI. The CDR3 nucleotides read TGTGCCAGCAGTGGCTGGGGTGACAATCAGCCCCAGCATTTT. Translated: CASSGWGDNQPQHF.

Comment on this clonotype: This clone may be a read error of a much larger clone one base away. The chain combines TRBV7-6 with TRBJ1-5; 10 bases fit TRBD1. The CDR3 covers 15 residues. Germline loops: CDR1 SGHVS, CDR2 FNYEAQ. The CDR3 spells CAGSQGTGEGQPQHF. In DNA form, the CDR3 reads TGTGCCGGCAGCCAGGGGACAGGGGAAGGTCAGCCCCAGCATTTT.

This clonotype was seen ten or more times. This chain uses TRBV15 with TRBJ1-1, with 7 bases matching TRBD1. The CDR3 runs to 13 residues. Unmatched junction bases numbered 2, after V lost 0 bases and J lost 7 bases. Germline values: CDR1 LNHNV, CDR2 YYDKDF (reference sequence). The CDR3 loop reads CATSRDRGGEAFF. The CDR3 nucleotides read TGTGCCACCAGCAGAGACAGGGGGGGTGAAGCTTTCTTT.

The chain combines TRBV2 with TRBJ2-7; D unresolved. Germline lookup yields CDR1 SNHLY and CDR2 FYNNEI. The V end was cut by 4 bases, the J end by 3 bases, with 7 bases between. CDR3 length equals 12 residues. CDR3 sequence reads: CASSVANYEQYV. The CDR3 region has the DNA TGTGCCAGCAGTGTAGCTAACTACGAGCAGTACGTC.

This clonotype was seen a handful of times. The J gene is TRBJ1-2, the V gene TRBV29-1, with D possibly matching TRBD1 (6 bases). V was pared by 3 bases and J by 0 bases, with 17 bases between. The CDR3 totals 16 residues. CDR1 and CDR2 from the germline V gene are SQVTM and ANQGSEA. This CDR3 reads CSVDRSSGASNYGYTF. The CDR3 region has the DNA TGCAGCGTTGACCGTTCTTCAGGGGCCTCTAACTATGGCTACACCTTC.

At least ten counts were recorded for this clonotype. The genes are TRBV7-2 and TRBJ1-3, with D unresolved. This CDR3 spans 17 amino acids. V shed 2 bases and J shed 4 bases, with 18 bases lying between them. From germline, CDR1 is SGHTA and CDR2 FQGNSA. The CDR3 protein is CASSLFPRLREGNTIYF. DNA of the CDR3: TGTGCCAGCAGCTTATTCCCCCGACTAAGAGAAGGAAACACCATATATTTT. The whole variable domain, filled in from reference TRBV7-2 and TRBJ1-3, reads GAGVSQSPSNKVTEKGKDVELRCDPISGHTALYWYRQSLGQGLEFLIYFQGNSAPDKSGLPSDRFSAERTGGSVSTLTIQRTQQEDSAVYLCASSLFPRLREGNTIYFGEGSWLTVV.

This clonotype was recorded many times. This rearrangement joins TRBV12-3 or TRBV12-4 to TRBJ2-7; no reliable D call. V was shortened by 0 bases and J by 7 bases, with 13 bases between the two germline ends. The CDR3 consists of 14 residues. CDR3 region: CASSLAPPLPEQYF. The CDR3 coding sequence is TGTGCCAGCAGTTTAGCGCCTCCACTCCCGGAGCAGTACTTC.

This sequence joins TRBV24-1 and TRBJ1-1; possible D gene TRBD1, 6 bases. Germline values: CDR1 KGHDR, CDR2 SFDVKD. The CDR3 loop spans 14 amino acids. Trimming took off 1 base at V and 5 bases at J, with 10 bases between the two ends. Here the CDR3 DNA reads TGTGCCACCAGTGATTTCAGGGGAGTGACTGAAGCTTTCTTT. Translated: CATSDFRGVTEAFF.

This clonotype was counted at least ten times. This rearrangement joins TRBV7-2 to TRBJ1-5; no reliable D call. The V gene's germline CDR1 is SGHTA and CDR2 FQGNSA. This CDR3 spans 15 amino acids. Trimming removed 2 bases from V and 2 bases from J, with 10 bases in between. The CDR3 region is CASSLIGQGNQPQHF. Written as DNA, the CDR3 is TGTGCCAGCAGCTTAATAGGGCAGGGCAATCAGCCCCAGCATTTT.

This clonotype was seen repeatedly, ten times or more. This sequence joins TRBV12-3 or TRBV12-4 and TRBJ1-2; 9 bases fit TRBD1. The CDR3 is 15 amino acids. V lost 3 bases and J lost 5; bases outside the gene matches: 7. The CDR3 DNA reads as TGTGCCAGCAGTTTTGGGACAGGGACGGTTTATGGCTACACCTTC. Residues: CASSFGTGTVYGYTF.